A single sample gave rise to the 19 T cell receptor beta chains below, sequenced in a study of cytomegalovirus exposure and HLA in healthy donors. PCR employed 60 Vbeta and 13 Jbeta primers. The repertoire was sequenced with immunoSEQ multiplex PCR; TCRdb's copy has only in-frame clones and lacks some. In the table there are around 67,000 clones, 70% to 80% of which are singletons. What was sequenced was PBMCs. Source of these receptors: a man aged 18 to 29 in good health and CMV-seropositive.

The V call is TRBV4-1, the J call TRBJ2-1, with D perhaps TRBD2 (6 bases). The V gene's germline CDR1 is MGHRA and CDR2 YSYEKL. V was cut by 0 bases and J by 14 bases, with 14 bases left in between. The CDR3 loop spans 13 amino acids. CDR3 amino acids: CASSQDVSSEKFF. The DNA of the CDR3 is TGCGCCAGCAGCCAAGACGTTTCTAGCGAGAAGTTCTTC.

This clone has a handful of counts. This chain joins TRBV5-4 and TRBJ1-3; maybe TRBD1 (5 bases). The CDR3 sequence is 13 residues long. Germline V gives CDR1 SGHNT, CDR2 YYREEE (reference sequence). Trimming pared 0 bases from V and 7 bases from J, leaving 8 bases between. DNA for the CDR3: TGTGCCAGCAGCTTGGAGGCAGGGAACACCATATATTTT. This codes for CASSLEAGNTIYF.

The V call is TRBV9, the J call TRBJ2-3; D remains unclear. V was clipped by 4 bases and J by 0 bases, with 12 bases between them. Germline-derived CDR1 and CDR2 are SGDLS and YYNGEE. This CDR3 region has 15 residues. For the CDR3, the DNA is TGTGCCAGCAGCCAATTCGCCAGGAGCACAGATACGCAGTATTTT. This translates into CASSQFARSTDTQYF.

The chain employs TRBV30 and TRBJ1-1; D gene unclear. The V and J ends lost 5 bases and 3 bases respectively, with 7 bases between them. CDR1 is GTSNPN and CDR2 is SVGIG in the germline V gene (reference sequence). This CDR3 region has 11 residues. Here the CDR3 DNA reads TGTGCCTGGGGGCAGTACACTGAAGCTTTCTTT. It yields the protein CAWGQYTEAFF.

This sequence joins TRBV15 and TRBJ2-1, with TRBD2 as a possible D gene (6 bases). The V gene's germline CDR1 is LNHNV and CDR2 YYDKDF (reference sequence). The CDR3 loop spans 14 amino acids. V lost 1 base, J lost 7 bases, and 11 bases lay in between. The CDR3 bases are TGTGCCACCAGCAGAGGCCGGGAGAGGAATGAGCAGTTCTTC. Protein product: CATSRGRERNEQFF.

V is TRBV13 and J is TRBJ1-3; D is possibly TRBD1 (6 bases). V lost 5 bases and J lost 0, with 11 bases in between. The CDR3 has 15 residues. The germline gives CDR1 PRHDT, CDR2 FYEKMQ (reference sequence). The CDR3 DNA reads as TGTGCCAGCAGCCGCGACAGGCTCTCTGGAAACACCATATATTTT. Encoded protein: CASSRDRLSGNTIYF.

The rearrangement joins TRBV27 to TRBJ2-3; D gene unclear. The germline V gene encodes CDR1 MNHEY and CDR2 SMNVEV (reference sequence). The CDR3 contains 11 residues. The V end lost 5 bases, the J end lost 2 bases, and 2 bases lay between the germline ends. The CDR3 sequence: CASSHTDTQYF. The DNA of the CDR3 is TGTGCCAGCAGTCACACAGATACGCAGTATTTT.

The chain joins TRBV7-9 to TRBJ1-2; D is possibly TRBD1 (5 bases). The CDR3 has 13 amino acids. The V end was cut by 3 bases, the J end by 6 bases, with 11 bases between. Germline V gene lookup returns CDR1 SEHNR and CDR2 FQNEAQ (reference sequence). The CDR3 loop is CASSFRQLNGYTF. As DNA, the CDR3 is TGTGCCAGCAGCTTTCGACAGTTGAATGGCTACACCTTC.

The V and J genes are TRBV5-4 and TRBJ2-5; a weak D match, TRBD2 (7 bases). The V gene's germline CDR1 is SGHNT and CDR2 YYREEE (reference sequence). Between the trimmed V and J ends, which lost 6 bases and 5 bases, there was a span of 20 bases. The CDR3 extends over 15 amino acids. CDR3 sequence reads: CASTGEGGNGETQYF. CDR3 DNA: TGTGCCAGCACCGGGGAGGGGGGAAATGGGGAGACCCAGTACTTC.

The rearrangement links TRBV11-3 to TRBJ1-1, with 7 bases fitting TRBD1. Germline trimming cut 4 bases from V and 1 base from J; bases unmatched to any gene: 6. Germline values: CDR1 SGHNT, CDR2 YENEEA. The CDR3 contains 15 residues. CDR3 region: CASSSGQARNTEAFF. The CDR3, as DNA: TGTGCCAGCAGCTCTGGACAGGCTAGGAACACTGAAGCTTTCTTT. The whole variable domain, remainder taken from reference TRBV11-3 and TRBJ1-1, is EAGVVQSPRYKIIEKKQPVAFWCNPISGHNTLYWYLQNLGQGPELLIRYENEEAVDDSQLPKDRFSAERLKGVDSTLKIQPAELGDSAVYLCASSSGQARNTEAFFGQGTRLTVV.

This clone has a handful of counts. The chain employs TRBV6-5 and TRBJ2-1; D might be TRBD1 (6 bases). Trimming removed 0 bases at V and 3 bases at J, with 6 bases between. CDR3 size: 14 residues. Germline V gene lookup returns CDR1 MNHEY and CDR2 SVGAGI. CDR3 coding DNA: TGTGCCAGCAGTTACTCGGACAGCTACAATGAGCAGTTCTTC. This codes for CASSYSDSYNEQFF.

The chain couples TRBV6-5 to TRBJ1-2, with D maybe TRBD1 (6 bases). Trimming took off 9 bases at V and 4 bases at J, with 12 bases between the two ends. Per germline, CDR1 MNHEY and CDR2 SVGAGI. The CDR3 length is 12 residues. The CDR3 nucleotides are TGTGCCAGTTCACAGGGAACCTATGGCTACACCTTC. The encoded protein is CASSQGTYGYTF.

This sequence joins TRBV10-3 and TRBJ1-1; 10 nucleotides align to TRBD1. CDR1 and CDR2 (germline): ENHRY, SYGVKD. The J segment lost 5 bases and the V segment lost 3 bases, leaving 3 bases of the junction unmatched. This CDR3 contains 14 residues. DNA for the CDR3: TGTGCCATCAGTGAAGGACAGGGGGTTACTGAAGCTTTCTTT. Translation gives CAISEGQGVTEAFF.

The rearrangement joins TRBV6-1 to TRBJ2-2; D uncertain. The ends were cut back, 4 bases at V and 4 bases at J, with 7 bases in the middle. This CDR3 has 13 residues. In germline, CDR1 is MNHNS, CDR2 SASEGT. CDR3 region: CASSAFGTGELFF. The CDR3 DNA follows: TGTGCCAGCAGTGCCTTCGGCACCGGGGAGCTGTTTTTT.

The CDR3 DNA is TGCAGCGGCGGGATCGGCACCGGGGAGCTGTTTTTT. It yields the protein CSGGIGTGELFF. The chain is built from TRBV29-1 and TRBJ2-2; possibly TRBD2 for D (6 bases). This CDR3 comprises 12 residues. Germline V gene lookup returns CDR1 SQVTM and CDR2 ANQGSEA. V lost 7 bases to trimming and J lost 4 bases, with 10 bases between them.

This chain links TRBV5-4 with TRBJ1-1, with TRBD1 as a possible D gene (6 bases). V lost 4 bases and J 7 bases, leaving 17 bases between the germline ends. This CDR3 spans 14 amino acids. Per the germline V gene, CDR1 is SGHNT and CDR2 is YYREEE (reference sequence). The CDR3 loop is CASSPQGTSFEAFF. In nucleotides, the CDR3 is TGTGCCAGCAGCCCGCAAGGGACATCTTTTGAAGCTTTCTTT.

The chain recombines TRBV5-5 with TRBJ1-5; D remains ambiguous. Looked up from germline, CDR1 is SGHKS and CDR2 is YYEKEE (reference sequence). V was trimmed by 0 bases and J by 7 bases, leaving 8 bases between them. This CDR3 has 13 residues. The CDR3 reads CASSLDPEQPQHF. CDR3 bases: TGTGCCAGCAGCTTGGATCCGGAGCAGCCCCAGCATTTT.

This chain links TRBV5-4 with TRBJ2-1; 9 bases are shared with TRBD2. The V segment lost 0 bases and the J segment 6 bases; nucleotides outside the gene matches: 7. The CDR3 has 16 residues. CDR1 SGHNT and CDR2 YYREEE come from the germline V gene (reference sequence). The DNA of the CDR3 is TGTGCCAGCAGCTTGGGGGCGGGAGGGCCCGGCAATGAGCAGTTCTTC. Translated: CASSLGAGGPGNEQFF.

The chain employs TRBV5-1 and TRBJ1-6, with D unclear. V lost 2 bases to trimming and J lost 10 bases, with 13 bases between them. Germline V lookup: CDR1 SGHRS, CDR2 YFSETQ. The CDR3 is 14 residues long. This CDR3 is CASSFGRPGSPLHF. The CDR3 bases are TGCGCCAGCAGCTTTGGCCGTCCGGGGTCACCCCTCCACTTT.